This T cell receptor beta chain was sequenced during a study of T cells after yellow fever vaccination. TCRdb re-derived calls from the 5' RACE reads in MiXCR, one entry per CDR3 protein. There are around 320,000 distinct CDR3 sequences in the sample; 8.7% occur only once, and about 3% lies in the top ten. V gave up 5 bases and J gave up 12 bases, with 15 bases separating them. This CDR3 comprises 12 residues. The V gene's germline CDR1 is SGHDT and CDR2 YYEEEE. The rearrangement uses TRBV5-6 and TRBJ2-1, with D uncertain. The receptor was isolated from a man aged 18 to 30 who received the YFV17D yellow fever vaccine. The sample consisted of CD4+ T cells sorted from PBMCs, taken 5 days after the yellow fever booster vaccination. The CDR3 DNA sequence: TGTGCCAGCAGGCTAAGGGCTGGTGGGCAGTTCTTC. This gives the protein CASRLRAGGQFF.